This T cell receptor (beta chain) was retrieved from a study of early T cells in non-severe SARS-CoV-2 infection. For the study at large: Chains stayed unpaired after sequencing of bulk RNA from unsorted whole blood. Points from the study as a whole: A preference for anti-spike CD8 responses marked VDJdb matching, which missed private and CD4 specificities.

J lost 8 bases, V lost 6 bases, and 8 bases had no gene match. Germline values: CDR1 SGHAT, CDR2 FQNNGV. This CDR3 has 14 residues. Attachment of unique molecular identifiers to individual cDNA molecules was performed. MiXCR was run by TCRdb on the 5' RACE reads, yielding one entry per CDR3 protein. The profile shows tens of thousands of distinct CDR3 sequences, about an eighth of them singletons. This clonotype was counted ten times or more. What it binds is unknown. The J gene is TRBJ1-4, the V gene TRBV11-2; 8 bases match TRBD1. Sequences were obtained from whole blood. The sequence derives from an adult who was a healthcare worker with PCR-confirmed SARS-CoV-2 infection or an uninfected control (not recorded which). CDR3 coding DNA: TGTGCCAGCAGAAGCGGGACAGGAGACGAAAAACTGTTTTTT. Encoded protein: CASRSGTGDEKLFF.